The 10 T cell receptor beta chains reported below all come from one sample, sequenced in a study of tumour-infiltrating T cells in Burkitt lymphoma. Assay used: immunoSEQ multiplex PCR; TCRdb lists only in-frame clones, some missing. Among approximately 15,000 clones listed, approximately 80% were seen once. The sequenced sample consisted of tumor tissue. All receptors come from a human donor with diffuse large B-cell lymphoma.

The chain employs TRBV7-2 and TRBJ1-2; 7 nucleotides align to TRBD1. The CDR3 is 15 residues long. Trimming cost V 5 bases and J 4 bases; bases outside gene matches: 10. The germline V gene has CDR1 SGHTA and CDR2 FQGNSA. CDR3 coding DNA: TGTGCCAGCAGCCCCTCGGGACAGAAAAGCTATGGCTACACCTTC. This codes for CASSPSGQKSYGYTF.

The chain carries TRBV7-9 and TRBJ2-7; D gene uncertain. V lost 1 base, J lost 7 bases, and 8 bases lay in between. Per germline, CDR1 SEHNR and CDR2 FQNEAQ (reference sequence). The CDR3 spans 12 residues. The CDR3 bases are TGTGCCAGCAGCTTAGTAACAGCAGAGCAGTACTTC. Translation: CASSLVTAEQYF.

The chain couples TRBV6-5 to TRBJ2-5; the D is unclear. CDR1 is MNHEY, CDR2 SVGAGI, per germline. Trimming removed 0 bases at V and 5 bases at J, with 4 bases between. The CDR3 is 12 amino acids. The CDR3 reads CASSYSQETQYF. The CDR3 DNA reads TGTGCCAGCAGTTACTCACAGGAGACCCAGTACTTC.

V and J are TRBV5-5 and TRBJ2-7; no firm D call. The CDR3 consists of 15 residues. With 0 bases removed from V and 0 bases from J, the gap between germline ends came to 10 bases. From germline, CDR1 is SGHKS and CDR2 YYEKEE (reference sequence). The CDR3: CASSLEPLSSYEQYF. As DNA, the CDR3 is TGTGCCAGCAGCTTGGAACCCCTGAGCTCCTACGAGCAGTACTTC.

This rearrangement joins TRBV4-3 to TRBJ1-3, with D perhaps TRBD1 (5 bases). CDR1 LGHNA and CDR2 YSLEER come from the germline V gene. The V and J ends lost 0 bases and 10 bases respectively, with 16 bases between them. The CDR3 runs 15 residues. The DNA for the CDR3 is TGCGCCAGCAGCCAAGATCCCCAGGGATATAAGACCATATATTTT. Residues: CASSQDPQGYKTIYF.

The chain joins TRBV12-5 to TRBJ1-5, with unresolved D. V was trimmed by 0 bases and J by 1 base, leaving 10 bases between them. The CDR3 sequence is 16 residues long. Germline loops: CDR1 LGHNT, CDR2 FRNRAP. CDR3 sequence (DNA): TGTGCTAGTGGTTTGGTAACGGAGTGGAGCAATCAGCCCCAGCATTTT. This codes for CASGLVTEWSNQPQHF. Filled out from reference TRBV12-5 and TRBJ1-5, the complete variable domain reads DARVTQTPRHKVTEMGQEVTMRCQPILGHNTVFWYRQTMMQGLELLAYFRNRAPLDDSGMPKDRFSAEMPDATLATLKIQPSEPRDSAVYFCASGLVTEWSNQPQHFGDGTRLSIL.

This chain links TRBV13 with TRBJ2-7; no clear D. The CDR3 sequence is 13 residues long. Germline loops: CDR1 PRHDT, CDR2 FYEKMQ (reference sequence). Trimming cost V 3 bases and J 5 bases, with 11 bases left between them. This CDR3 is CASSFRQVDEQYF. Here the CDR3 DNA reads TGTGCCAGCAGCTTTAGGCAGGTGGACGAGCAGTACTTC.

The rearrangement joins TRBV4-3 to TRBJ1-1; D is uncertain. The length of the CDR3 is 14 residues. Looked up from germline, CDR1 is LGHNA and CDR2 is YSLEER. V was pared by 0 bases and J by 3 bases, with 8 bases between. The CDR3 sequence: CASSQDPRDTEAFF. The CDR3 DNA sequence: TGCGCCAGCAGCCAAGATCCTAGGGACACTGAAGCTTTCTTT.

The rearrangement links TRBV4-3 to TRBJ2-7, with D perhaps TRBD1 (7 bases). The CDR3 has 16 amino acids. Per germline, CDR1 LGHNA and CDR2 YSLEER. Trimming shortened V by 1 base and J by 4 bases, and 17 bases separated the two germline ends. CDR3 region: CASSQGVGAGGYEQYF. CDR3 nucleotides: TGCGCCAGCAGCCAAGGAGTGGGTGCAGGGGGGTACGAGCAGTACTTC.

The chain combines TRBV18 with TRBJ2-1; tentative D call: TRBD1 (6 bases). The CDR3 is 15 amino acids. Germline-derived CDR1 and CDR2 are KGHSH and LQKENI. V was clipped by 2 bases and J by 3 bases, with 11 bases between them. The chain's CDR3 is CASSPFPGDYNEQFF. As DNA, the CDR3 is TGTGCCAGCTCACCATTTCCAGGGGACTACAATGAGCAGTTCTTC.